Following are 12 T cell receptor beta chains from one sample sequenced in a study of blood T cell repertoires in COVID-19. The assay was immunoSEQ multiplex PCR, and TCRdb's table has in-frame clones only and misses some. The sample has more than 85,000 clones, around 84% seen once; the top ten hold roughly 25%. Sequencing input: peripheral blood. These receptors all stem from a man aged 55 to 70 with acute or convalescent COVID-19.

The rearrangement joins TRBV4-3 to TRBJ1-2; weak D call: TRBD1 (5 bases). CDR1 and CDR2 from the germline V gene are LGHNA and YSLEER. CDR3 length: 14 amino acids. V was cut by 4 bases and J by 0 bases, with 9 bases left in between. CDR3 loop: CASSPAGANYGYTF. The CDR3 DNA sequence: TGCGCCAGCAGCCCGGCGGGGGCTAACTATGGCTACACCTTC.

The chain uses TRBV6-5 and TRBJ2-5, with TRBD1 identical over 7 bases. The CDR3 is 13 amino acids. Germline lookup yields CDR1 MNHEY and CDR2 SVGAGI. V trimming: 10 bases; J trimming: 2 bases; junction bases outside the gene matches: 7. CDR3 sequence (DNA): TGTGCCACCGCCCCGACAGGGCAAGAGACCCAGTACTTC. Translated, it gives CATAPTGQETQYF.

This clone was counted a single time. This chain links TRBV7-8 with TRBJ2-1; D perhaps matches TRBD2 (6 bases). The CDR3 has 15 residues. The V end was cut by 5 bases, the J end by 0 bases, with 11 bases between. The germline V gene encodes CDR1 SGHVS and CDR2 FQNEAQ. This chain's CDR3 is CASSRDGGSYNEQFF. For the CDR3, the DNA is TGTGCCAGCAGCCGAGACGGGGGCTCCTACAATGAGCAGTTCTTC.

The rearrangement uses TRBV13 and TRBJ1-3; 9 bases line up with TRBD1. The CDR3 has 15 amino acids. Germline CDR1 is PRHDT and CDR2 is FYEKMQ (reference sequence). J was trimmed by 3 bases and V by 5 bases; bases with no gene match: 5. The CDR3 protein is CASSLRTGVGNTIYF. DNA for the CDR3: TGTGCCAGCAGCCTTCGGACAGGGGTTGGAAACACCATATATTTT.

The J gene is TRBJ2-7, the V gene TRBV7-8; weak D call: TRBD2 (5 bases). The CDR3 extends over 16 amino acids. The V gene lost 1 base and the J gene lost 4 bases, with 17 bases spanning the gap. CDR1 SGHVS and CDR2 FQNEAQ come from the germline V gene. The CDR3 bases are TGTGCCAGCAGCTTAGGCCGTGCGGTCCGGGGATACGAGCAGTACGTC. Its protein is CASSLGRAVRGYEQYV.

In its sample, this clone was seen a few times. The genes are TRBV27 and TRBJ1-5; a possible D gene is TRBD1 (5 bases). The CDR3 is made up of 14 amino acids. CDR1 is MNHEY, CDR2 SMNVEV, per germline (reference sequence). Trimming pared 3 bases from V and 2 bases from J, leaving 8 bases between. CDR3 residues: CASSLGLGNQPQHF. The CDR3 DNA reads TGTGCCAGCAGTTTGGGACTGGGCAATCAGCCCCAGCATTTT.

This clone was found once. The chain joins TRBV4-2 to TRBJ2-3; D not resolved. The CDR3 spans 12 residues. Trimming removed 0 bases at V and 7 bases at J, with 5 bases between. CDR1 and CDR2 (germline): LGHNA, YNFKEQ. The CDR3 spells CASSQDANTQYF. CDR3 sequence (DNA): TGTGCCAGCAGCCAAGATGCGAATACGCAGTATTTT.

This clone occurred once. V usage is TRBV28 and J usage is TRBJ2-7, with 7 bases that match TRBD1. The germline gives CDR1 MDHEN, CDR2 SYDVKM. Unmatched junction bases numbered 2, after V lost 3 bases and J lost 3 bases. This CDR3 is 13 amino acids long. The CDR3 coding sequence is TGTGCCAGCAGTTTGGGACAGAGCTACGAGCAGTACGTC. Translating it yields CASSLGQSYEQYV.

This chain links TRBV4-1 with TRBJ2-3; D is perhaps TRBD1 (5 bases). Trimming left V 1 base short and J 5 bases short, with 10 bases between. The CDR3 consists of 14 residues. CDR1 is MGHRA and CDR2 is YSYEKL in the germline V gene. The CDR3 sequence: CASSQVQVVDTQYF. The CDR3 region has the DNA TGCGCCAGCAGCCAAGTACAGGTAGTAGATACGCAGTATTTT.

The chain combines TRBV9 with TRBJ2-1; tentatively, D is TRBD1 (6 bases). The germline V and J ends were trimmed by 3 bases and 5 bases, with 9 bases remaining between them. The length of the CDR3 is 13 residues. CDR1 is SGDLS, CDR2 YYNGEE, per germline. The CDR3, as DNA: TGTGCCAGCAGCGAGAGGACAGACAATGAGCAGTTCTTC. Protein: CASSERTDNEQFF. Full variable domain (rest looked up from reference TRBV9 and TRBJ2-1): DSGVTQTPKHLITATGQRVTLRCSPRSGDLSVYWYQQSLDQGLQFLIQYYNGEERAKGNILERFSAQQFPDLHSELNLSSLELGDSALYFCASSERTDNEQFFGPGTRLTVL.

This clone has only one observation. DNA of the CDR3: TGTGCCAGCAGTTTCCGGGACAGCAATTCACCCCTCCACTTT. Its translation: CASSFRDSNSPLHF. The chain uses TRBV28 and TRBJ1-6; 7 bases are shared with TRBD1. J was trimmed by 7 bases and V by 3 bases; bases with no gene match: 3. CDR1 is MDHEN and CDR2 is SYDVKM in the germline V gene. This CDR3 spans 14 amino acids.

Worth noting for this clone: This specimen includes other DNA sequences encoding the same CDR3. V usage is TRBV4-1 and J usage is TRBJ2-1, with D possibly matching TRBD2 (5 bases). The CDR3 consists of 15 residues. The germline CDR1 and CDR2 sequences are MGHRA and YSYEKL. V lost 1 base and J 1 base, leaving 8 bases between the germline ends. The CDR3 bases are TGCGCCAGCAGCCAAGTTGGGAGTTCCTACAATGAGCAGTTCTTC. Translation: CASSQVGSSYNEQFF.